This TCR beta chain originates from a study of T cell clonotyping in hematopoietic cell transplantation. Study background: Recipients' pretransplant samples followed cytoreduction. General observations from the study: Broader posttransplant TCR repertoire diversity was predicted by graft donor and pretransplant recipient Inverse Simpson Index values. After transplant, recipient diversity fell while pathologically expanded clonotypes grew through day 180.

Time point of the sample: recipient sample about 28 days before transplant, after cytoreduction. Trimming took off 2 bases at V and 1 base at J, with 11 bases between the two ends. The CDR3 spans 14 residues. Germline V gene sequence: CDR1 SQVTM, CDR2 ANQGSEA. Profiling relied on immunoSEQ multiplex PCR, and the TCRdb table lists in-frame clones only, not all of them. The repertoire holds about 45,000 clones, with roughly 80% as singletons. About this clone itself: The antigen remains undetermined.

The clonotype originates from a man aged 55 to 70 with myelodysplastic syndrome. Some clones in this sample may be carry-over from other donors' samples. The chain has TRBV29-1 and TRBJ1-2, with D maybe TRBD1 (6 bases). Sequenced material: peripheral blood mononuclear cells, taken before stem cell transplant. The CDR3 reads CSVELRGLNYGYTF. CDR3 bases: TGCAGCGTTGAACTCAGGGGCCTTAACTATGGCTACACCTTC. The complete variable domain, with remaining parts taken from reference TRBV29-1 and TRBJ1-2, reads SAVISQKPSRDICQRGTSLTIQCQVDSQVTMMFWYRQQPGQSLTLIATANQGSEATYESGFVIDKFPISRPNLTFSTLTVSNMSPEDSSIYLCSVELRGLNYGYTFGSGTRLTVV.